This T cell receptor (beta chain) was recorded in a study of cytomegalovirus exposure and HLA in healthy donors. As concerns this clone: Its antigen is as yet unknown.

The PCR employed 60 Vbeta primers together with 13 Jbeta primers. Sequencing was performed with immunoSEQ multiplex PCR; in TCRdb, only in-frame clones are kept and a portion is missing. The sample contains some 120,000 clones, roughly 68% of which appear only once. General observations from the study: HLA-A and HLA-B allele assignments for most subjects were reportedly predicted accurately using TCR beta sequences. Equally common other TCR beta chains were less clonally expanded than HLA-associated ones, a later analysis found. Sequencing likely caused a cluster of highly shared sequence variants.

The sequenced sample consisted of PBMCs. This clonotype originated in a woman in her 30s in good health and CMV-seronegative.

The DNA for the CDR3 is TGTGCCAGCAGTGAGACTTTCTCCAGCACAGATACGCAGTATTTT. It translates to CASSETFSSTDTQYF. The chain couples TRBV6-4 to TRBJ2-3; no clear D. There are 15 residues in the CDR3. Germline CDR1 reads MRHNA; CDR2 reads SNTAGT. Trimming took 3 bases from V and 0 from J, leaving 10 bases between them.